This paragraph reports one T cell receptor (beta chain). As yet, its antigen is unknown. The data originate from a study of T cell responses to AZD1222 COVID-19 vaccine. The germline V gene has CDR1 KGHSH and CDR2 LQKENI. CDR3 length: 13 residues. The V gene end was trimmed by 6 bases and the J gene end by 8 bases; junction bases not matched to a gene: 6. The repertoire was sequenced with immunoSEQ multiplex PCR; TCRdb's copy has only in-frame clones and lacks some. This table has about 140,000 clones, roughly 89% appearing once. General study results and limits: In all cases, repertoires were sampled only after the peak T cell response. Most donors were white British, females outnumbered males, and clonal diversity was possibly underestimated. Reportedly, nearly half the spike-specific TCRs target unmutated variant regions.

The starting material was peripheral blood, obtained on day 0 of AZD1222 vaccination. The origin of this receptor is an adult in good health. The gene calls are TRBV18 and TRBJ1-4; 7 bases match TRBD1. The CDR3 region has the DNA TGTGCCAGCTCCCGGGACAGTTTCGAAAAACTGTTTTTT. Protein: CASSRDSFEKLFF.